Below are 11 T cell receptor beta chains sequenced from a single sample in a study of OX40 agonist ivuxolimab in advanced cancers. Measured with immunoSEQ multiplex PCR; TCRdb has only the in-frame clones, and not every one. The table has tens of thousands of clones, 92% seen once. Specimen: CD4+ or CD8+ T cells sorted from blood, collected in a trial of the OX40 agonist ivuxolimab. These receptors were taken from an adult with an advanced solid tumor such as melanoma, head and neck, liver or kidney cancer.

The chain is built from TRBV19 and TRBJ1-1, with 9 positions matching TRBD1. This CDR3 region has 15 residues. Unmatched junction bases numbered 6, after V lost 7 bases and J lost 0 bases. The V gene's germline CDR1 is LNHDA and CDR2 SQIVND (reference sequence). The CDR3 spells CASIGQGHMNTEAFF. CDR3 coding DNA: TGTGCCAGTATCGGACAGGGGCACATGAACACTGAAGCTTTCTTT.

The V and J genes are TRBV19 and TRBJ2-1; maybe TRBD1 (5 bases). Germline V gene data show CDR1 as LNHDA and CDR2 as SQIVND (reference sequence). CDR3 length equals 14 residues. The V end lost 3 bases, the J end lost 4 bases, and 10 bases lay between the germline ends. This CDR3 reads CASSIDDSYNEQFF. CDR3 nucleotide sequence: TGTGCCAGTAGTATCGACGACAGTTACAATGAGCAGTTCTTC. Variable domain in full (rest from reference TRBV19 and TRBJ2-1): DGGITQSPKYLFRKEGQNVTLSCEQNLNHDAMYWYRQDPGQGLRLIYYSQIVNDFQKGDIAEGYSVSREKKESFPLTVTSAQKNPTAFYLCASSIDDSYNEQFFGPGTRLTVL.

V and J are TRBV9 and TRBJ2-7; D might be TRBD1 or TRBD2, each matching 6 bases. V lost 0 bases and J lost 3, with 13 bases in between. CDR3 size: 15 residues. CDR1 is SGDLS and CDR2 is YYNGEE in the germline V gene. The CDR3 nucleotides read TGTGCCAGCAGCGTAGGTGGGGGGCTGGGCTACGAGCAGTACTTC. Encoded protein: CASSVGGGLGYEQYF.

This clone was observed a few times. The J gene is TRBJ2-3, the V gene TRBV10-3; TRBD2 agrees at 11 bases. This CDR3 has 18 amino acids. Trimming cost V 0 bases and J 0 bases; bases outside gene matches: 5. Germline V CDR1 and CDR2: ENHRY, SYGVKD. CDR3 bases: TGTGCCATCAGTGAGTCGATCAGACTAGCGGGGAGCACAGATACGCAGTATTTT. Protein sequence: CAISESIRLAGSTDTQYF.

The rearrangement joins TRBV27 to TRBJ1-2; 9 bases are a match to TRBD1. This CDR3 spans 14 amino acids. The germline gives CDR1 MNHEY, CDR2 SMNVEV (reference sequence). V shed 7 bases and J 7 bases; nucleotides not matched to a gene: 10. The CDR3: CASTHPGQGGGYTF. The CDR3 DNA reads as TGTGCCAGCACCCATCCGGGACAGGGTGGTGGCTACACCTTC.

This chain links TRBV19 with TRBJ1-5, with D possibly matching TRBD1 (6 bases). The germline CDR1 and CDR2 sequences are LNHDA and SQIVND (reference sequence). The CDR3 runs to 15 residues. V was clipped by 1 base and J by 6 bases, with 13 bases between them. The CDR3 reads CASSIGQRGVQPQHF. The CDR3 DNA sequence: TGTGCCAGTAGTATAGGACAGAGGGGGGTTCAGCCCCAGCATTTT.

This chain joins TRBV9 and TRBJ1-1; 7 nucleotides align to TRBD1. The CDR3 consists of 15 residues. The V segment lost 2 bases and the J segment 4 bases; nucleotides outside the gene matches: 8. CDR1 is SGDLS and CDR2 is YYNGEE in the germline V gene. The CDR3 bases are TGTGCCAGCAGCGTCGCCACAGGGGCGGTCACTGAAGCTTTCTTT. This translates into CASSVATGAVTEAFF.

The chain is built from TRBV6-5 and TRBJ1-2; 12 bases agree with TRBD1. Looked up from germline, CDR1 is MNHEY and CDR2 is SVGAGI. V shed 6 bases and J 4 bases; nucleotides not matched to a gene: 6. The CDR3 has 15 residues. CDR3 nucleotides: TGTGCCAGCAGATCCGGGACAGGGGGCACCTATGGCTACACCTTC. Amino acids: CASRSGTGGTYGYTF.

The chain recombines TRBV6-1 with TRBJ2-5; D gene uncertain. V shed 4 bases and J shed 0 bases, with 12 bases lying between them. This CDR3 spans 15 amino acids. Germline CDR1 MNHNS, CDR2 SASEGT. The CDR3 coding sequence is TGTGCCAGCAGTGTTGGCAGATCTTACCAAGAGACCCAGTACTTC. It encodes CASSVGRSYQETQYF.

This clone was observed once. V gene TRBV5-4 combines with J gene TRBJ2-3; D call uncertain. Per the germline V gene, CDR1 is SGHNT and CDR2 is YYREEE (reference sequence). The germline V and J ends were trimmed by 4 bases and 0 bases, with 3 bases remaining between them. This CDR3 spans 12 amino acids. The CDR3 region has the DNA TGTGCCAGCAGCCGCAGCACAGATACGCAGTATTTT. This codes for CASSRSTDTQYF.

The chain uses TRBV11-3 and TRBJ2-7, with D tentatively TRBD2 (5 bases). V gave up 4 bases and J gave up 5 bases, with 15 bases separating them. Germline CDR1 and CDR2: SGHNT and YENEEA. This CDR3 region has 14 residues. CDR3 sequence reads: CASSSPPSINEQYF. DNA of the CDR3: TGTGCCAGCAGCTCCCCCCCTAGCATCAACGAGCAGTACTTC.